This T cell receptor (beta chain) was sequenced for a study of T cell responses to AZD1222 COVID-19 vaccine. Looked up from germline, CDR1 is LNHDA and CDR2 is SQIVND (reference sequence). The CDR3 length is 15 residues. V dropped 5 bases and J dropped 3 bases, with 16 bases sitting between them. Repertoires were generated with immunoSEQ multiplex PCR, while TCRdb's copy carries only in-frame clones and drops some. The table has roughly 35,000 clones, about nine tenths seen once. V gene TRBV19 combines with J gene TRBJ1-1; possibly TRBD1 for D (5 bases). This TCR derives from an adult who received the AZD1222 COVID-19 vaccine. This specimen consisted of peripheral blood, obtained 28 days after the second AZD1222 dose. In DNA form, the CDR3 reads TGTGCCAGTAGTCCCGGGGCGGGCGTGGACACTGAAGCTTTCTTT. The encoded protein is CASSPGAGVDTEAFF. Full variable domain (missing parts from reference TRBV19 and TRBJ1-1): DGGITQSPKYLFRKEGQNVTLSCEQNLNHDAMYWYRQDPGQGLRLIYYSQIVNDFQKGDIAEGYSVSREKKESFPLTVTSAQKNPTAFYLCASSPGAGVDTEAFFGQGTRLTVV.